The 30 T cell receptor beta chains listed next were all sequenced from one sample in a study of T cells in Graves' hyperthyroidism and ophthalmopathy. Amplified regions were TCR beta CDR3 sequences from RNA transcripts. TCR CDR3 regions were first amplified by RT-PCR with HTBI primers. One entry per CDR3 protein, called by TCRdb with MiXCR from the multiplex PCR reads. Among around 690,000 distinct CDR3 sequences listed, around 20% were seen once. Material: blood. The receptors here all came from a man aged 25 to 45 with Graves' ophthalmopathy.

This clonotype appeared a few times. The chain employs TRBV27 and TRBJ1-5; D unresolved. From germline, CDR1 is MNHEY and CDR2 SMNVEV (reference sequence). This CDR3 has 13 residues. The V and J ends lost 3 bases and 5 bases respectively, with 8 bases between them. This CDR3 reads CASSFARYQPQHF. CDR3 bases: TGTGCCAGCAGTTTTGCCAGGTATCAGCCCCAGCATTTT.

About this clonotype itself: This may be a read error: a much more frequent sequence differs by one nucleotide. The rearrangement joins TRBV2 to TRBJ2-2; 7 bases are a match to TRBD1. Germline CDR1 SNHLY, CDR2 FYNNEI. The ends lost 8 bases at V and 0 bases at J; junction bases unmatched: 12. CDR3 length equals 17 residues. The CDR3 DNA reads TGTGCCAGCGGTACGGACAGGCTTACATCGAACACCGGGGAGCTGTTTTTT. Translated, it gives CASGTDRLTSNTGELFF. Together with reference TRBV2 and TRBJ2-2, the CDR3 gives the full variable domain: EPEVTQTPSHQVTQMGQEVILRCVPISNHLYFYWYRQILGQKVEFLVSFYNNEISEKSEIFDDQFSVERPDGSNFTLKIRSTKLEDSAMYFCASGTDRLTSNTGELFFGEGSRLTVL.

This clonotype was seen a few times. This chain connects TRBV29-1 to TRBJ2-2; 7 positions agree with TRBD1. The J segment lost 0 bases and the V segment lost 5 bases, leaving 3 bases of the junction unmatched. The germline V gene has CDR1 SQVTM and CDR2 ANQGSEA. CDR3 length: 14 amino acids. The CDR3 DNA reads TGCAGCGTTCGGACAGGAACGAACACCGGGGAGCTGTTTTTT. Translating gives CSVRTGTNTGELFF.

This clonotype was seen ten or more times. This chain joins TRBV12-3 or TRBV12-4 and TRBJ1-5; no definite D call. Trimming pared 1 base from V and 6 bases from J, leaving 10 bases between. The CDR3 runs to 14 residues. The CDR3: CASSLGGGRQPQHF. CDR3 sequence (DNA): TGTGCCAGCAGTTTAGGGGGAGGGCGTCAGCCCCAGCATTTT.

This clonotype has just a few counts. CDR3 bases: TGTGCCAGCAGTTACTCTAGCGGGAGGGCTTCGTGGGAGCAGTTCTTC. Residues: CASSYSSGRASWEQFF. This rearrangement joins TRBV6-2 or TRBV6-3 to TRBJ2-1, with 11 bases matching TRBD2. Trimming at V came to 0 bases and at J to 10 bases, leaving 8 bases not matched to a gene. The germline V gene encodes CDR1 MNHEY and CDR2 SVGEGT. The CDR3 sequence is 16 residues long.

The table lists this clonotype with many counts. The V gene is TRBV20-1, the J gene TRBJ1-1; D gene ambiguous. The CDR3 has 13 residues. From germline, CDR1 is DFQATT and CDR2 SNEGSKA (reference sequence). Trimming cost V 1 base and J 2 bases, with 8 bases left between them. The CDR3 is CSARGSPNTEAFF. For the CDR3, the DNA is TGCAGTGCTAGAGGAAGTCCCAACACTGAAGCTTTCTTT.

This clonotype showed up just a few times. This rearrangement joins TRBV11-2 to TRBJ2-1; 9 nucleotides match TRBD2. The V gene's germline CDR1 is SGHAT and CDR2 FQNNGV. J lost 9 bases, V lost 4 bases, and 16 bases had no gene match. The CDR3 length is 17 residues. This chain's CDR3 is CASSSPSSGRSSREQFF. CDR3 DNA: TGTGCCAGCAGCTCCCCGAGTAGCGGGAGATCAAGTCGTGAGCAGTTCTTC.

The rearrangement links TRBV5-1 to TRBJ2-4, with TRBD2 matching 13 bases. CDR3 length equals 18 residues. Germline V CDR1 and CDR2: SGHRS, YFSETQ. Trimming at V came to 2 bases and at J to 7 bases, leaving 12 bases not matched to a gene. The CDR3 DNA reads TGCGCCAGCAGCTTAGACTCACTAGCGGGAGGGCCTGGTAACATTCAGTACTTC. Protein product: CASSLDSLAGGPGNIQYF.

The chain uses TRBV27 and TRBJ2-7; 8 bases are shared with TRBD1. The length of the CDR3 is 15 residues. The germline gives CDR1 MNHEY, CDR2 SMNVEV (reference sequence). V trimming: 4 bases; J trimming: 2 bases; junction bases outside the gene matches: 7. Here the CDR3 reads CASSSDRVFPYEQYF. DNA of the CDR3: TGTGCCAGCAGTTCGGACAGGGTTTTCCCCTACGAGCAGTACTTC.

This clonotype was seen more than once but under ten times. V is TRBV7-6 and J is TRBJ1-2; TRBD1 matches at 7 bases. The CDR3 length is 16 residues. Germline lookup yields CDR1 SGHVS and CDR2 FNYEAQ. The V gene end was trimmed by 4 bases and the J gene end by 0 bases; junction bases not matched to a gene: 8. This CDR3 reads CASSSRQGPPNYGYTF. DNA of the CDR3: TGTGCCAGCAGCTCGAGACAGGGCCCCCCTAACTATGGCTACACCTTC.

Comment on this clonotype: This may be a read error, as it is one base from a much larger clone. This chain connects TRBV2 to TRBJ2-2, with TRBD1 identical over 8 bases. Looked up from germline, CDR1 is SNHLY and CDR2 is FYNNEI. The CDR3 has 15 residues. The J segment lost 5 bases and the V segment lost 1 base, leaving 3 bases of the junction unmatched. This CDR3 reads CASSEGTGSTGELFF. In DNA, the CDR3 is TGTGCCAGCAGTGAAGGGACAGGGTCTACCGGGGAGCTGTTTTTT.

There are many counts of this clonotype. This chain connects TRBV28 to TRBJ1-5; TRBD1 might be the D (6 bases). This CDR3 is built from 14 residues. The germline CDR1 and CDR2 sequences are MDHEN and SYDVKM. The germline V and J ends were trimmed by 4 bases and 4 bases, with 11 bases remaining between them. CDR3 coding DNA: TGTGCCAGCAGTTCGGGGGCGGAAAATCAGCCCCAGCATTTT. It encodes CASSSGAENQPQHF.

This clonotype came up many times. The chain is built from TRBV20-1 and TRBJ2-7; D uncertain. CDR1 and CDR2 from the germline V gene are DFQATT and SNEGSKA (reference sequence). With 0 bases removed from V and 4 bases from J, the gap between germline ends came to 10 bases. The CDR3 runs to 13 residues. The CDR3 DNA is TGCAGTGCTAGAGATGGGGTCCGTTACGAGCAGTACTTC. Its protein product is CSARDGVRYEQYF.

This clonotype has just a few counts. This chain uses TRBV29-1 with TRBJ2-7, with 9 bases aligning to TRBD2. The germline V gene encodes CDR1 SQVTM and CDR2 ANQGSEA. The length of the CDR3 is 17 residues. V lost 4 bases to trimming and J lost 3 bases; unmatched junction nucleotides: 16. CDR3 loop: CSVAGVNLAGANYEQYF. The CDR3 DNA reads as TGCAGCGTTGCGGGGGTGAATTTAGCGGGAGCGAACTACGAGCAGTACTTC.

V gene TRBV20-1 combines with J gene TRBJ1-5; 7 nucleotides line up with TRBD1. After removal of 6 bases from V and 0 bases from J, the junction contained 8 bases not matched to a gene. Germline loops: CDR1 DFQATT, CDR2 SNEGSKA (reference sequence). The CDR3 has 15 amino acids. CDR3 sequence: CSAGQTGLSNQPQHF. The CDR3 DNA is TGCAGTGCCGGCCAGACAGGGCTTAGCAATCAGCCCCAGCATTTT.

This clonotype occurred many times. The J gene is TRBJ2-1, the V gene TRBV20-1; TRBD2 aligns across 9 bases. The CDR3 is 17 amino acids. CDR1 and CDR2 (germline): DFQATT, SNEGSKA (reference sequence). V dropped 2 bases and J dropped 0; count of bases not matched to a gene: 8. In DNA form, the CDR3 reads TGCAGTGCTAGACGCCTAGCGGGACTGAGCTCCTACAATGAGCAGTTCTTC. Its translation is CSARRLAGLSSYNEQFF.

Remarks on this clonotype: Possible read error: a much larger clone is one base away. The chain employs TRBV11-2 and TRBJ1-2; D is unresolved. The CDR3 is 13 residues long. The germline gives CDR1 SGHAT, CDR2 FQNNGV. CDR3 DNA: TGTGCCAGCAGCTTAGGTACTACTTATGGCTACATCTTC. Translation gives CASSLGTTYGYIF.

The CDR3, as DNA: TGTGCCAGCAGTAATCCCCCCACAGGGGGTGTAAATACGCAGTATTTT. Its translation: CASSNPPTGGVNTQYF. J is TRBJ2-3 and V is TRBV28; 8 bases agree with TRBD1. V lost 5 bases and J lost 7; bases outside the gene matches: 14. The CDR3 is 16 residues long. The germline V gene has CDR1 MDHEN and CDR2 SYDVKM.

This clonotype was recorded a few times. V usage is TRBV2 and J usage is TRBJ2-3; possibly TRBD1 for D (6 bases). Germline V gene lookup returns CDR1 SNHLY and CDR2 FYNNEI. Trimming took 5 bases from V and 2 from J, leaving 14 bases between them. The CDR3 has 15 amino acids. CDR3 sequence: CASSPGVTYTDTQYF. As DNA, the CDR3 is TGTGCCAGCAGTCCAGGGGTGACCTACACAGATACGCAGTATTTT. Based on the CDR3 plus reference TRBV2 and TRBJ2-3, the full variable domain is EPEVTQTPSHQVTQMGQEVILRCVPISNHLYFYWYRQILGQKVEFLVSFYNNEISEKSEIFDDQFSVERPDGSNFTLKIRSTKLEDSAMYFCASSPGVTYTDTQYFGPGTRLTVL.

The gene calls are TRBV4-1 and TRBJ1-1; D call uncertain. The length of the CDR3 is 13 residues. The germline CDR1 and CDR2 sequences are MGHRA and YSYEKL. V was shortened by 1 base and J by 8 bases, with 11 bases between the two germline ends. The CDR3 is CASSQGAGGEAFF. CDR3 nucleotides: TGCGCCAGCAGCCAAGGGGCTGGCGGGGAAGCTTTCTTT.

This clonotype was seen more than once but under ten times. The chain combines TRBV5-1 with TRBJ2-7, with D maybe TRBD2 (6 bases). In germline, CDR1 is SGHRS, CDR2 YFSETQ. The germline V and J ends were trimmed by 4 bases and 1 base, with 15 bases remaining between them. CDR3 length: 15 amino acids. This CDR3 reads CASSPEEGLSYEQYF. CDR3 sequence (DNA): TGCGCCAGCAGCCCGGAGGAGGGGTTATCCTACGAGCAGTACTTC.

The chain is built from TRBV15 and TRBJ1-2; 9 bases are shared with TRBD1. After removal of 3 bases from V and 4 bases from J, the junction contained 6 bases not matched to a gene. The CDR3 has 15 residues. Per germline, CDR1 LNHNV and CDR2 YYDKDF (reference sequence). The CDR3 sequence is CATSSLNRGPYGYTF. The CDR3 region has the DNA TGTGCCACCAGCAGCCTCAACAGGGGGCCCTATGGCTACACCTTC. Full variable domain (remainder filled in from reference TRBV15 and TRBJ1-2): DAMVIQNPRYQVTQFGKPVTLSCSQTLNHNVMYWYQQKSSQAPKLLFHYYDKDFNNEADTPDNFQSRRPNTSFCFLDIRSPGLGDTAMYLCATSSLNRGPYGYTFGSGTRLTVV.

The V call is TRBV30, the J call TRBJ1-3; maybe TRBD1 (5 bases). The CDR3 is 13 residues long. The ends were cut back, 3 bases at V and 6 bases at J, with 12 bases in the middle. Germline V gene sequence: CDR1 GTSNPN, CDR2 SVGIG (reference sequence). Here the CDR3 reads CAWRARGENTIYF. DNA of the CDR3: TGTGCCTGGAGGGCTAGGGGCGAAAACACCATATATTTT.

This clonotype was seen a few times. The chain couples TRBV7-2 to TRBJ1-4; 7 nucleotides line up with TRBD1. The CDR3 spans 17 residues. Per germline, CDR1 SGHTA and CDR2 FQGNSA. V shed 0 bases and J 7 bases; nucleotides not matched to a gene: 11. For the CDR3, the DNA is TGTGCCAGCAGCTTAGCATTGTCCGGGACAGATGCTGAAAAACTGTTTTTT. It is translated as CASSLALSGTDAEKLFF. Combining the CDR3 with reference TRBV7-2 and TRBJ1-4 gives the whole variable domain GAGVSQSPSNKVTEKGKDVELRCDPISGHTALYWYRQSLGQGLEFLIYFQGNSAPDKSGLPSDRFSAERTGGSVSTLTIQRTQQEDSAVYLCASSLALSGTDAEKLFFGSGTQLSVL.

The J gene is TRBJ1-1, the V gene TRBV28; no firm D call. Looked up from germline, CDR1 is MDHEN and CDR2 is SYDVKM. The CDR3 covers 13 residues. V was pared by 1 base and J by 6 bases, with 9 bases between. The CDR3 sequence: CASSLSGGPEAFF. The CDR3 DNA reads as TGTGCCAGCAGTTTATCGGGAGGGCCTGAAGCTTTCTTT.

Of note for this clonotype: A junction end diverges from the germline sequence, so it may reflect a read error. The CDR3 sequence is CASSLGAPGTGADEQYF. The CDR3 bases are TGTGCTAGCAGCTTAGGGGCACCAGGGACAGGCGCGGACGAGCAGTACTTC. The chain recombines TRBV7-7 with TRBJ2-7, with 8 bases lining up with TRBD1. CDR1 is SSHAT and CDR2 is FNYEAQ in the germline V gene (reference sequence). This CDR3 spans 17 amino acids.

This clonotype was detected only a few times. This chain uses TRBV9 with TRBJ2-5, with 11 nucleotides matching TRBD2. The CDR3 is 17 residues long. The ends lost 0 bases at V and 9 bases at J; junction bases unmatched: 13. In germline, CDR1 is SGDLS, CDR2 YYNGEE. CDR3: CASSVEGTSGFSGAQYF. Here the CDR3 DNA reads TGTGCCAGCAGCGTAGAGGGGACTAGCGGATTCTCAGGGGCCCAGTACTTC.

There are many counts of this clonotype. V gene TRBV30 combines with J gene TRBJ1-1, with TRBD1 as a possible D gene (5 bases). Germline assignment: CDR1 GTSNPN and CDR2 SVGIG (reference sequence). Trimming took off 1 base at V and 0 bases at J, with 9 bases between the two ends. The CDR3 extends over 14 amino acids. Written as DNA, the CDR3 is TGTGCCTGGAGTGCGTCAGGGATGAACACTGAAGCTTTCTTT. It encodes CAWSASGMNTEAFF.

This clonotype was seen a few times. The CDR3 sequence: CSAILPEGSYNEQFF. For the CDR3, the DNA is TGCAGTGCTATCCTCCCTGAGGGCTCCTACAATGAGCAGTTCTTC. The V call is TRBV20-1, the J call TRBJ2-1; D perhaps matches TRBD2 (5 bases). The V gene lost 4 bases and the J gene lost 0 bases, with 13 bases spanning the gap. In germline, CDR1 is DFQATT, CDR2 SNEGSKA (reference sequence). This CDR3 has 15 residues.

The chain joins TRBV12-3 or TRBV12-4 to TRBJ1-3; a possible D gene is TRBD1 (5 bases). The CDR3 totals 15 residues. V lost 4 bases and J lost 0, with 10 bases in between. CDR3 sequence reads: CASSWGRSSGNTIYF. The CDR3 coding sequence is TGTGCCAGCAGTTGGGGACGCAGCTCTGGAAACACCATATATTTT.